Listed below are T cell receptor beta chains from one sample, sequenced in a study of OX40 agonist ivuxolimab in advanced cancers. Profiled with immunoSEQ multiplex PCR; TCRdb holds only in-frame clones, not every one. Of 65,000 to 90,000 clones listed, 92% are singletons. The sequencing used CD4+ or CD8+ T cells sorted from blood, collected in a trial of the OX40 agonist ivuxolimab. Receptor source: an adult with an advanced solid tumor such as melanoma, head and neck, liver or kidney cancer. Each CDR3 is given with its conserved first and last residue. The order of the fields is D gene, J gene, clone size, V gene, CDR3 protein, CDR3 DNA. The D gene is left open where the match is weak. Expanded clones get a size class; other rows say once, few or many, or leave the size out.

NA,TRBJ2-7,NA,TRBV5-5,CASSLAVSPWEQYF,TGTGCCAGCAGCTTGGCAGTCAGCCCCTGGGAGCAGTACTTC
NA,TRBJ2-1,NA,TRBV6-5,CASRLGYSYNEQFF,TGTGCCAGCAGGCTAGGTTATTCCTACAATGAGCAGTTCTTC
TRBD1,TRBJ2-6,NA,TRBV7-9,CASGQGSGANVLTF,TGTGCCAGCGGACAGGGCTCTGGGGCCAACGTCCTGACTTTC
TRBD1,TRBJ1-1,NA,TRBV19,CASGQGGIAFF,TGTGCCAGTGGACAGGGGGGTATAGCTTTCTTT
NA,TRBJ1-1,NA,TRBV7-9,CASSHDPESPNTEAFF,TGTGCCAGCAGCCACGACCCAGAATCACCGAACACTGAAGCTTTCTTT
TRBD1,TRBJ2-5,once,TRBV12-5,CASAPGRDRVETQYF,TGTGCTAGTGCCCCAGGCCGGGACAGGGTAGAGACCCAGTACTTC
NA,TRBJ1-5,NA,TRBV19,CASRKLRTDSNQPQHF,TGTGCCAGTAGAAAACTTCGGACAGATAGCAATCAGCCCCAGCATTTT
TRBD2,TRBJ2-7,NA,TRBV5-1,CASSIGGGAGSYEQYF,TGCGCCAGCAGTATAGGCGGGGGGGCCGGGTCCTACGAGCAGTACTTC
NA,TRBJ1-5,few,TRBV12-1,CASSFAKSNQPQHF,TGTGCCAGCAGCTTTGCGAAGAGCAATCAGCCCCAGCATTTT
NA,TRBJ2-7,NA,TRBV19,CASSIAGSSYEQYF,TGTGCCAGTAGTATAGCAGGGAGCTCCTACGAGCAGTACTTC
NA,TRBJ1-2,NA,TRBV29-1,CSVAQIYGYTF,TGCAGCGTTGCCCAGATCTATGGCTACACCTTC
NA,TRBJ1-1,NA,TRBV7-8,CASSLMGTPSTEAFF,TGTGCCAGCAGCTTGATGGGGACACCGAGCACTGAAGCTTTCTTT
NA,TRBJ1-5,NA,TRBV6-5,CASRSQQGNQPQHF,TGTGCCAGCAGATCACAGCAGGGCAATCAGCCCCAGCATTTT
TRBD2,TRBJ2-7,NA,TRBV10-2,CASSPTSGGDEQYF,TGCGCCAGCAGTCCGACTAGCGGGGGGGACGAGCAGTACTTC
TRBD2,TRBJ2-1,NA,TRBV9,CASSVARRGGMMNEQFF,TGTGCCAGCAGCGTAGCTCGGCGGGGGGGCATGATGAATGAGCAGTTCTTC
NA,TRBJ1-1,NA,TRBV7-9,CASSFPQGTEAFF,TGTGCCAGCAGCTTCCCGCAGGGGACTGAAGCTTTCTTT
NA,TRBJ2-1,NA,TRBV7-2,CASSKSWGAGSNEQFF,TGTGCCAGCAGTAAAAGCTGGGGGGCCGGAAGCAATGAGCAGTTCTTC
TRBD1,TRBJ2-3,NA,TRBV9,CASSPWGGQGYPDTQYF,TGTGCCAGCAGCCCTTGGGGGGGACAGGGTTACCCAGATACGCAGTATTTT
TRBD2,TRBJ2-1,once,TRBV30,CAWTPGAGGNEQFF,TGTGCCTGGACCCCCGGGGCGGGGGGCAATGAGCAGTTCTTC
NA,TRBJ2-7,NA,TRBV7-9,CASSPTLGGRVSYEQYF,TGTGCCAGCAGCCCTACATTAGGAGGTAGGGTTTCCTACGAGCAGTACTTC
NA,TRBJ2-1,once,TRBV7-8,CASSSSGVGYNEQFF,TGTGCCAGCAGCTCCTCGGGGGTAGGGTACAATGAGCAGTTCTTC
NA,TRBJ2-7,NA,TRBV11-2,CASSHGGSYEQYF,TGTGCCAGCAGTCACGGGGGCTCCTACGAGCAGTACTTC
NA,TRBJ2-1,NA,TRBV9,CASGQGYNEQFF,TGTGCCAGCGGGCAGGGTTACAATGAGCAGTTCTTC
TRBD1,TRBJ1-2,NA,TRBV5-5,CASSPAGGGYGYTF,TGTGCCAGCAGCCCCGCAGGGGGCGGCTATGGCTACACCTTC
TRBD1,TRBJ1-4,NA,TRBV9,CASSGDRGLSPNEKLFF,TGTGCCAGCAGTGGCGACAGGGGGCTAAGCCCCAATGAAAAACTGTTTTTT
NA,TRBJ2-6,NA,TRBV27,CASSPLRVSGANVLTF,TGTGCCAGCAGTCCCCTCCGTGTCTCTGGGGCCAACGTCCTGACTTTC
NA,TRBJ1-5,NA,TRBV6-5,CASSYRGEQPQHF,TGTGCCAGCAGTTACCGAGGGGAGCAGCCCCAGCATTTT
NA,TRBJ1-2,NA,TRBV2,CASSDNSGAYGYTF,TGTGCCAGCAGTGATAACTCGGGTGCCTATGGCTACACCTTC
NA,TRBJ2-1,NA,TRBV5-4,CASSLVGGPGEQFF,TGTGCCAGCAGCTTGGTTGGAGGGCCAGGTGAGCAGTTCTTC
NA,TRBJ1-1,NA,TRBV29-1,CSVRGSGGDTEAFF,TGCAGCGTTCGTGGCTCTGGGGGGGACACTGAAGCTTTCTTT
NA,TRBJ2-6,NA,TRBV27,CASSLGTDSGANVLTF,TGTGCCAGCAGTTTGGGAACAGACTCTGGGGCCAACGTCCTGACTTTC
NA,TRBJ1-1,few,TRBV9,CASSVSGANTEAFF,TGTGCCAGCAGCGTAAGCGGGGCCAACACTGAAGCTTTCTTT